Sequencing of this T cell receptor (beta chain) was carried out in a study of T cells in Graves' hyperthyroidism and ophthalmopathy. Study-level points and caveats: Blood also contained most expanded thyroid clonotypes above 0.001.

J was trimmed by 2 bases and V by 0 bases; bases with no gene match: 5. The CDR3 runs to 16 residues. CDR1 and CDR2 from the germline V gene are MGHRA and YSYEKL. Concerning this clonotype: Antigen unknown.

Amplification yielded TCR beta CDR3 regions, with RNA transcripts as the source. HTBI primers were used for first-round RT-PCR of the TCR CDR3. TCRdb processed the multiplex PCR reads anew with MiXCR; each CDR3 protein has one entry. The data hold approximately 430,000 distinct CDR3 sequences, with approximately 14% observed a single time. Those with hyperthyroidism were 18 to 65 years old, newly diagnosed, and ill for under 2 months. This rearrangement joins TRBV4-1 to TRBJ2-3, with 7 bases matching TRBD2. This clonotype was sampled from a young woman with Graves' hyperthyroidism. The sequenced material came from blood. In DNA, the CDR3 is TGCGCCAGCAGCCAAGATAGTCTAGCGGCCACAGATACGCAGTATTTT. Its translation: CASSQDSLAATDTQYF.